This T cell receptor (beta chain) is drawn from a study of blood T cell repertoires in COVID-19. On the study more broadly: From the United States, Italy and Spain came samples of acute and convalescent COVID-19.

Germline lookup yields CDR1 KGHSY and CDR2 FQNENV. The V end lost 1 base, the J end lost 6 bases, and 9 bases lay between the germline ends. The CDR3 runs to 13 residues. Assay: immunoSEQ multiplex PCR; the TCRdb copy retains only in-frame clones and omits some. The data hold about 49,000 clones, with about 85% observed a single time. The rearrangement uses TRBV16 and TRBJ1-2; D gene unclear. Sequencing was carried out using peripheral blood. The TCR originated in a human donor in a cohort sampled during active COVID-19. CDR3 residues: CASSQLTANGYTF. CDR3 nucleotides: TGTGCCAGCAGCCAATTAACAGCTAATGGCTACACCTTC.